These 12 T cell receptor beta chains originate from one sample sequenced in a study of blood T cell repertoires in COVID-19. The data were produced by immunoSEQ multiplex PCR, yet TCRdb's version contains in-frame clones alone and is incomplete. Among about 300,000 clones listed, around 85% were seen once. The material sequenced was PBMCs or T cells enriched from blood (not recorded which). All receptors come from a woman in her thirties who had been exposed to COVID-19.

The chain couples TRBV28 to TRBJ2-7; tentatively, D is TRBD1 (5 bases). V was pared by 4 bases and J by 3 bases, with 16 bases between. This CDR3 has 15 amino acids. Germline loops: CDR1 MDHEN, CDR2 SYDVKM. The CDR3 nucleotides read TGTGCCAGCAGTTCAGACCCGACAGAGCACTACGAGCAGTACTTC. It yields the protein CASSSDPTEHYEQYF.

The CDR3 DNA reads as TGTGCCAGCGGCGGAAACACCATATATTTT. This gives the protein CASGGNTIYF. The chain carries TRBV12-3 or TRBV12-4 and TRBJ1-3; no reliable D call. This CDR3 region has 10 residues. V was cut by 8 bases and J by 4 bases, with 3 bases left in between.

The chain couples TRBV19 to TRBJ1-1; perhaps TRBD1 as D (5 bases). V dropped 3 bases and J dropped 10 bases, with 15 bases sitting between them. The CDR3 consists of 13 residues. The germline CDR1 and CDR2 sequences are LNHDA and SQIVND (reference sequence). The CDR3: CASSIQAGSGAFF. The CDR3 nucleotides are TGTGCCAGTAGTATCCAGGCAGGGTCAGGAGCTTTCTTT. The full variable domain, in which reference TRBV19 and TRBJ1-1 provide the parts outside the CDR3, is DGGITQSPKYLFRKEGQNVTLSCEQNLNHDAMYWYRQDPGQGLRLIYYSQIVNDFQKGDIAEGYSVSREKKESFPLTVTSAQKNPTAFYLCASSIQAGSGAFFGQGTRLTVV.

The V call is TRBV28, the J call TRBJ1-4; a weak D match, TRBD1 (5 bases). CDR1 and CDR2 from the germline V gene are MDHEN and SYDVKM. The V end was cut by 4 bases, the J end by 0 bases, with 12 bases between. The CDR3 length is 16 residues. The CDR3 loop is CASSSEGAPTNEKLFF. The CDR3 region has the DNA TGTGCCAGCAGTTCCGAAGGGGCCCCAACTAATGAAAAACTGTTTTTT.

The chain employs TRBV27 and TRBJ2-7; 12 nucleotides agree with TRBD2. The V segment lost 3 bases and the J segment 1 base; nucleotides outside the gene matches: 1. In germline, CDR1 is MNHEY, CDR2 SMNVEV (reference sequence). The CDR3 is 15 residues long. The CDR3 DNA is TGTGCCAGCAGTTTCGGGACTAGCGGGTCCTACGAGCAGTACTTC. This translates into CASSFGTSGSYEQYF.

This clone was picked up a small number of times. V usage is TRBV10-1 and J usage is TRBJ1-5, with 8 nucleotides matching TRBD1. Looked up from germline, CDR1 is WNHNN and CDR2 is SYGVQD (reference sequence). The CDR3 covers 14 residues. J gave up 3 bases and V 4 bases, and 2 bases lay outside the gene matches. This chain's CDR3 is CASSGQGFNQPQHF. In nucleotides, the CDR3 is TGCGCCAGCAGTGGACAGGGGTTCAATCAGCCCCAGCATTTT.

V usage is TRBV28 and J usage is TRBJ2-7; D remains unclear. The CDR3 consists of 16 residues. The V and J ends lost 2 bases and 3 bases respectively, with 17 bases between them. Germline V gene data show CDR1 as MDHEN and CDR2 as SYDVKM. CDR3 sequence reads: CASSLMAGPLYYEQYF. CDR3 in DNA: TGTGCCAGCAGTTTAATGGCAGGCCCTCTTTACTACGAGCAGTACTTC. Using reference TRBV28 and TRBJ2-7 for the parts outside the CDR3, the full variable domain is DVKVTQSSRYLVKRTGEKVFLECVQDMDHENMFWYRQDPGLGLRLIYFSYDVKMKEKGDIPEGYSVSREKKERFSLILESASTNQTSMYLCASSLMAGPLYYEQYFGPGTRLTVT.

The V and J genes are TRBV19 and TRBJ2-2; TRBD1 aligns across 11 bases. With 4 bases clipped from V and 6 bases from J, the junction kept 7 bases outside the gene matches. The CDR3 consists of 16 residues. From germline, CDR1 is LNHDA and CDR2 SQIVND (reference sequence). For the CDR3, the DNA is TGTGCCAGTAGTACCCGGACAGGGGGCGCATCCGGGGAGCTGTTTTTT. Translation: CASSTRTGGASGELFF.

The chain has TRBV7-9 and TRBJ2-1; TRBD2 might be the D (5 bases). The germline V gene encodes CDR1 SEHNR and CDR2 FQNEAQ (reference sequence). The CDR3 contains 16 residues. The V end lost 4 bases, the J end lost 1 base, and 14 bases lay between the germline ends. CDR3 region: CASSSYLTGSYNEQFF. The CDR3 DNA reads as TGTGCCAGCAGCTCCTACCTAACGGGGTCCTACAATGAGCAGTTCTTC.

The chain has TRBV28 and TRBJ2-7; D perhaps matches TRBD1 (6 bases). This CDR3 comprises 14 residues. V lost 6 bases and J lost 2, with 14 bases in between. Per germline, CDR1 MDHEN and CDR2 SYDVKM. DNA of the CDR3: TGTGCCAGCAGCCCACTGGGACAAACCTACGAGCAGTACTTC. It specifies CASSPLGQTYEQYF.

The rearrangement uses TRBV5-4 and TRBJ2-1, with 7 bases matching TRBD1. Losses at the gene ends were 1 base for V and 1 base for J; bases not matched to a gene: 5. The CDR3 totals 16 residues. CDR1 is SGHNT and CDR2 is YYREEE in the germline V gene (reference sequence). CDR3 protein: CASSLRTGESYNEQFF. The CDR3 nucleotides are TGTGCCAGCAGCTTGCGTACAGGGGAATCCTACAATGAGCAGTTCTTC.

The gene calls are TRBV5-1 and TRBJ2-7, with D unclear. Germline CDR1 is SGHRS and CDR2 is YFSETQ. The CDR3 is made up of 11 amino acids. V lost 7 bases and J 10 bases, leaving 15 bases between the germline ends. The CDR3 is CASQDQVSQYF. In DNA, the CDR3 is TGCGCCAGCCAGGATCAAGTATCCCAGTACTTC. Combining the CDR3 with reference TRBV5-1 and TRBJ2-7 gives the whole variable domain KAGVTQTPRYLIKTRGQQVTLSCSPISGHRSVSWYQQTPGQGLQFLFEYFSETQRNKGNFPGRFSGRQFSNSRSEMNVSTLELGDSALYLCASQDQVSQYFGPGTRLTVT.